Following are 5 T cell receptor beta chains from one sample sequenced in a study of cytomegalovirus exposure and HLA in healthy donors (dated by TCRdb to about 2017). Preparation of the library involved the immunoSEQ multiplex PCR assay. TCRdb took over this immuneACCESS table, retaining in-frame rearrangements with V and J assigned. Such tables are incomplete; in checked studies, under half of the missing clones stem from an unresolved V gene, and the remainder is unexplained. The sample table shows approximately 150,000 clones, and roughly nine tenths are seen once. 3% to 3.5% of the sample is in the top ten clones. Specimen: PBMCs. The source of these receptors is a woman between 18 and 29 years old in good health and CMV-seropositive.

The chain carries TRBV29-1 and TRBJ1-1; no reliable D call. Germline V lookup: CDR1 SQVTM, CDR2 ANQGSEA. This CDR3 spans 12 amino acids. V dropped 2 bases and J dropped 1 base, with 5 bases sitting between them. The CDR3 sequence: CSVERGNTEAFF. For the CDR3, the DNA is TGCAGCGTTGAACGGGGGAACACTGAAGCTTTCTTT.

The rearrangement uses TRBV11-2 and TRBJ2-7; 7 nucleotides line up with TRBD1. The CDR3 has 16 residues. With 5 bases clipped from V and 1 base from J, the junction kept 11 bases outside the gene matches. Germline-derived CDR1 and CDR2 are SGHAT and FQNNGV. The CDR3 loop is CASSPDDRVGSYEQYF. CDR3 DNA: TGTGCCAGCAGCCCAGACGACAGGGTGGGTTCCTACGAGCAGTACTTC.

The chain uses TRBV28 and TRBJ1-2; 7 nucleotides line up with TRBD1. The germline V gene encodes CDR1 MDHEN and CDR2 SYDVKM. This CDR3 has 14 amino acids. V lost 2 bases to trimming and J lost 2 bases; unmatched junction nucleotides: 2. For the CDR3, the DNA is TGTGCCAGCAGTTTACCGACAGGGAACTATGGCTACACCTTC. Translating it yields CASSLPTGNYGYTF.

The chain is built from TRBV5-6 and TRBJ1-4; possibly TRBD1 for D (6 bases). V lost 4 bases and J 7 bases, leaving 14 bases between the germline ends. The CDR3 sequence is 14 residues long. Germline V lookup: CDR1 SGHDT, CDR2 YYEEEE. CDR3 sequence (DNA): TGTGCCAGCAGCCCCAGGGGCCTAGGTGAAAAACTGTTTTTT. The encoded protein is CASSPRGLGEKLFF.

This clone has only one observation. Here the CDR3 reads CATSSEEPPIGKLFF. The CDR3 DNA is TGTGCCACCAGCTCAGAGGAACCGCCGATAGGAAAACTGTTTTTT. V and J are TRBV15 and TRBJ1-4, with D uncertain. The germline V gene has CDR1 LNHNV and CDR2 YYDKDF (reference sequence). The V end was cut by 5 bases, the J end by 10 bases, with 20 bases between. The length of the CDR3 is 15 residues.